The source of this T cell receptor (beta chain) is a study of shared clonotypes between healthy human individuals. Repertoires were generated with immunoSEQ multiplex PCR, while TCRdb's copy carries only in-frame clones and drops some. The sample consists of some 2,400,000 clones, 90% to 96% of them appearing once. Material for sequencing was naive CD4+ T cells sorted from blood. Subset meaning: CD45RA+ positively selected. The clonotype comes from a man younger than 35 in good health.

The CDR3 loop reads CASRRTGLETQYF. In DNA form, the CDR3 reads TGTGCCAGCAGACGAACAGGGTTAGAGACCCAGTACTTC. The rearrangement joins TRBV6-5 to TRBJ2-5, with D tentatively TRBD1 (6 bases). CDR1 is MNHEY, CDR2 SVGAGI, per germline. The CDR3 is made up of 13 amino acids. The V end was cut by 6 bases, the J end by 4 bases, with 12 bases between.